The 30 T cell receptor beta chains below come from one sample, sequenced in a study of neoadjuvant nivolumab and ipilimumab in lung cancer. Clones were read by immunoSEQ multiplex PCR, and TCRdb kept only the in-frame ones, dropping some. In the table there are roughly 7,400 clones, 70% to 80% of which are singletons. The sequenced sample was tumor tissue, obtained after neoadjuvant nivolumab, alone or with ipilimumab, at or shortly before surgery. All receptors derive from an adult with non-small cell lung cancer.

V is TRBV5-6 and J is TRBJ1-2, with a tentative D call TRBD1 (6 bases). Germline V gene sequence: CDR1 SGHDT, CDR2 YYEEEE. V lost 4 bases to trimming and J lost 7 bases, with 14 bases between them. CDR3 length: 13 residues. CDR3 DNA: TGTGCCAGCAGCCCCGCGGGGACAATTGGCTACACCTTC. Encoded protein: CASSPAGTIGYTF.

The chain recombines TRBV11-2 with TRBJ2-3; D unresolved. Germline-derived CDR1 and CDR2 are SGHAT and FQNNGV. The V end was cut by 2 bases, the J end by 6 bases, with 12 bases between. This CDR3 comprises 14 residues. The CDR3, as DNA: TGTGCCAGCAGCTTAAGTCGGGCTTCCGATACGCAGTATTTT. Protein: CASSLSRASDTQYF.

This chain uses TRBV29-1 with TRBJ2-1; 7 nucleotides align to TRBD1. The V gene's germline CDR1 is SQVTM and CDR2 ANQGSEA. This CDR3 contains 15 residues. V lost 5 bases and J lost 9; bases outside the gene matches: 16. In nucleotides, the CDR3 is TGCAGCGTTAGTTCGACAGGGAGAAGCCAAGGTGAGCAGTTCTTC. This translates into CSVSSTGRSQGEQFF.

The V gene is TRBV11-3, the J gene TRBJ2-7; weak D call: TRBD1 (6 bases). This CDR3 region has 20 residues. CDR1 SGHNT and CDR2 YENEEA come from the germline V gene. V was shortened by 0 bases and J by 0 bases, with 24 bases between the two germline ends. CDR3 in amino acids: CASSLEPSTTPTGYSYEQYF. The CDR3 coding sequence is TGTGCCAGCAGCTTAGAACCCTCAACGACCCCTACAGGGTACTCCTACGAGCAGTACTTC. Full variable domain (rest looked up from reference TRBV11-3 and TRBJ2-7): EAGVVQSPRYKIIEKKQPVAFWCNPISGHNTLYWYLQNLGQGPELLIRYENEEAVDDSQLPKDRFSAERLKGVDSTLKIQPAELGDSAVYLCASSLEPSTTPTGYSYEQYFGPGTRLTVT.

V usage is TRBV6-1 and J usage is TRBJ2-1; 7 positions agree with TRBD2. Germline loops: CDR1 MNHNS, CDR2 SASEGT. The V segment lost 0 bases and the J segment 4 bases; nucleotides outside the gene matches: 0. The CDR3 length is 14 residues. CDR3 bases: TGTGCCAGCAGTGAAGCGGGAGGGTACAATGAGCAGTTCTTC. This codes for CASSEAGGYNEQFF.

The chain uses TRBV6-5 and TRBJ1-5, with unresolved D. This CDR3 is built from 14 residues. V gave up 5 bases and J gave up 1 base, with 9 bases separating them. From germline, CDR1 is MNHEY and CDR2 SVGAGI. The CDR3 DNA follows: TGTGCCAGCAGTGACCTTCGGAGCAATCAGCCCCAGCATTTT. Protein sequence: CASSDLRSNQPQHF.

The V and J genes are TRBV13 and TRBJ2-1, with D uncertain. Trimming removed 4 bases from V and 4 bases from J, with 11 bases in between. Per the germline V gene, CDR1 is PRHDT and CDR2 is FYEKMQ (reference sequence). This CDR3 region has 14 residues. This CDR3 reads CASSSLFIYNEQFF. DNA for the CDR3: TGTGCCAGCAGCTCTCTTTTTATATACAATGAGCAGTTCTTC.

The chain employs TRBV5-1 and TRBJ1-6; D is unclear. Looked up from germline, CDR1 is SGHRS and CDR2 is YFSETQ. The CDR3 length is 16 residues. The V and J ends lost 7 bases and 0 bases respectively, with 14 bases between them. CDR3 DNA: TGCGCCAGCTTCGAAGGTTCTAGCTCCTATAATTCACCCCTCCACTTT. Translation: CASFEGSSSYNSPLHF.

The chain employs TRBV19 and TRBJ2-2; D remains unclear. The length of the CDR3 is 12 residues. Germline V gene data show CDR1 as LNHDA and CDR2 as SQIVND (reference sequence). V dropped 5 bases and J dropped 7 bases, with 8 bases sitting between them. The CDR3 DNA follows: TGTGCCAGTAGTCGCCAACACGGGGAGCTGTTTTTT. Its protein is CASSRQHGELFF.

The chain employs TRBV9 and TRBJ1-4; 7 positions match TRBD1. The germline V gene encodes CDR1 SGDLS and CDR2 YYNGEE. The CDR3 runs 16 residues. V trimming: 4 bases; J trimming: 0 bases; junction bases outside the gene matches: 6. CDR3: CASSSDRVATNEKLFF. DNA of the CDR3: TGTGCCAGCAGCTCTGACAGGGTTGCAACTAATGAAAAACTGTTTTTT.

The chain uses TRBV6-1 and TRBJ1-5; no definite D call. The CDR3 has 15 residues. Trimming removed 1 base from V and 9 bases from J, with 16 bases in between. Germline-derived CDR1 and CDR2 are MNHNS and SASEGT. CDR3 region: CASSEVRGGPRPQHF. In DNA, the CDR3 is TGTGCCAGCAGTGAAGTTCGTGGTGGGCCAAGGCCCCAGCATTTT.

This chain joins TRBV7-8 and TRBJ1-1; 10 bases are a match to TRBD1. The length of the CDR3 is 13 residues. V trimming: 1 base; J trimming: 10 bases; junction bases outside the gene matches: 3. Germline V lookup: CDR1 SGHVS, CDR2 FQNEAQ. The CDR3 DNA sequence: TGTGCCAGCAGCTTAGAAGGGGACAGGGGAGCTTTCTTT. Translation gives CASSLEGDRGAFF.

CDR3 in DNA: TGTGCCATCAGTGATAGCGGGAGATACAATGAGCAGTTCTTC. It encodes CAISDSGRYNEQFF. The chain recombines TRBV10-3 with TRBJ2-1; 9 bases line up with TRBD2. Germline V gene lookup returns CDR1 ENHRY and CDR2 SYGVKD. V was clipped by 3 bases and J by 4 bases; unmatched bases: 1. CDR3 length equals 14 residues.

This clone was seen a handful of times. This sequence joins TRBV14 and TRBJ2-7; TRBD2 aligns across 7 bases. Germline-derived CDR1 and CDR2 are SGHDN and FVKESK. V was clipped by 0 bases and J by 2 bases; unmatched bases: 10. This CDR3 has 17 amino acids. The CDR3 coding sequence is TGTGCCAGCAGCCAAGATAGCGGGCATAGAAAGGCCTACGAGCAGTACTTC. The encoded protein is CASSQDSGHRKAYEQYF.

This clone was found once. The chain links TRBV6-5 to TRBJ2-1; the D is unclear. The CDR3 has 14 amino acids. CDR1 and CDR2 from the germline V gene are MNHEY and SVGAGI. The V end was cut by 0 bases, the J end by 8 bases, with 11 bases between. The CDR3 reads CASSYSSKGDEQFF. CDR3 DNA: TGTGCCAGCAGTTACTCGAGCAAAGGCGATGAGCAGTTCTTC.

The chain joins TRBV28 to TRBJ1-1; no clear D gene. Germline V gives CDR1 MDHEN, CDR2 SYDVKM. This CDR3 has 15 residues. Between the trimmed V and J ends, which lost 4 bases and 0 bases, there was a span of 12 bases. In nucleotides, the CDR3 is TGTGCCAGCAGTTCTACGTTTTTAGTGAACACTGAAGCTTTCTTT. This sequence encodes CASSSTFLVNTEAFF. The full variable domain, in which reference TRBV28 and TRBJ1-1 provide the parts outside the CDR3, is DVKVTQSSRYLVKRTGEKVFLECVQDMDHENMFWYRQDPGLGLRLIYFSYDVKMKEKGDIPEGYSVSREKKERFSLILESASTNQTSMYLCASSSTFLVNTEAFFGQGTRLTVV.

V gene TRBV5-6 combines with J gene TRBJ1-2; D remains ambiguous. The CDR3 extends over 12 amino acids. Germline loops: CDR1 SGHDT, CDR2 YYEEEE. V was shortened by 3 bases and J by 6 bases, with 9 bases between the two germline ends. CDR3 sequence: CASSSRYDGYTF. Here the CDR3 DNA reads TGTGCCAGCAGCTCCCGCTACGATGGCTACACCTTC. The full variable domain, with the rest looked up from reference TRBV5-6 and TRBJ1-2, is DAGVTQSPTHLIKTRGQQVTLRCSPKSGHDTVSWYQQALGQGPQFIFQYYEEEERQRGNFPDRFSGHQFPNYSSELNVNALLLGDSALYLCASSSRYDGYTFGSGTRLTVV.

The chain recombines TRBV19 with TRBJ2-3; 7 nucleotides line up with TRBD2. The germline V gene has CDR1 LNHDA and CDR2 SQIVND (reference sequence). V shed 3 bases and J 2 bases; nucleotides not matched to a gene: 5. This CDR3 spans 15 amino acids. CDR3 nucleotides: TGTGCCAGTAGTATTAGCGGGTGGGACACAGATACGCAGTATTTT. Translating gives CASSISGWDTDTQYF.

The chain links TRBV12-2 to TRBJ2-3; the table's D call, TRBD2, was not checked against the DNA. TRBV12-2 represents a pseudogene. The CDR3 consists of 17 residues. The CDR3 loop reads CASRPPGKRGGADTQYF. The CDR3 coding sequence is TGTGCAAGTCGCCCCCCTGGGAAGCGGGGCGGAGCAGATACGCAGTATTTT.

The rearrangement uses TRBV18 and TRBJ2-7; possible D gene TRBD2, 6 bases. This CDR3 contains 16 residues. Germline assignment: CDR1 KGHSH and CDR2 LQKENI. V gave up 2 bases and J gave up 4 bases, with 18 bases separating them. This CDR3 is CASSPFLANNRYEQYF. CDR3 nucleotides: TGTGCCAGCTCACCATTCCTAGCGAATAACCGATACGAGCAGTACTTC.

The chain carries TRBV5-1 and TRBJ2-1; 9 bases match TRBD2. Germline V gene lookup returns CDR1 SGHRS and CDR2 YFSETQ. The CDR3 runs to 15 residues. Losses at the gene ends were 3 bases for V and 7 bases for J; bases not matched to a gene: 8. Here the CDR3 DNA reads TGCGCCAGCAGCTCGACTAGCGGACCAAGGAATGAGCAGTTCTTC. Residues: CASSSTSGPRNEQFF. Supplemented by reference TRBV5-1 and TRBJ2-1, the full variable domain reads KAGVTQTPRYLIKTRGQQVTLSCSPISGHRSVSWYQQTPGQGLQFLFEYFSETQRNKGNFPGRFSGRQFSNSRSEMNVSTLELGDSALYLCASSSTSGPRNEQFFGPGTRLTVL.

The chain links TRBV18 to TRBJ2-1; no reliable D call. V shed 3 bases and J shed 7 bases, with 16 bases lying between them. Germline V lookup: CDR1 KGHSH, CDR2 LQKENI. The length of the CDR3 is 15 residues. CDR3 residues: CASSPDSSVGNEQFF. CDR3 coding DNA: TGTGCCAGCTCACCGGATTCGAGCGTCGGGAATGAGCAGTTCTTC.

The chain links TRBV9 to TRBJ1-4; 7 positions agree with TRBD1. Trimming removed 7 bases from V and 3 bases from J; junction bases left unmatched: 6. CDR1 and CDR2 from the germline V gene are SGDLS and YYNGEE. CDR3 length: 14 residues. CDR3 bases: TGTGCCAGCGGCCGGGACAGCGCTAATGAAAAACTGTTTTTT. Protein sequence: CASGRDSANEKLFF.

The chain joins TRBV28 to TRBJ2-7; tentative D call: TRBD1 (6 bases). Trimming removed 6 bases from V and 3 bases from J, with 15 bases in between. This CDR3 is 14 amino acids long. Germline CDR1 and CDR2: MDHEN and SYDVKM. The CDR3 here is CASSSPTGFYEQYF. Written as DNA, the CDR3 is TGTGCCAGCAGCTCTCCGACAGGCTTCTACGAGCAGTACTTC.

This chain uses TRBV4-2 with TRBJ2-2, with D perhaps TRBD2 (5 bases). V lost 0 bases and J 0 bases, leaving 14 bases between the germline ends. CDR1 LGHNA and CDR2 YNFKEQ come from the germline V gene. The CDR3 length is 18 residues. The CDR3 loop is CASSQDGPTTANTGELFF. In DNA form, the CDR3 reads TGTGCCAGCAGCCAAGATGGCCCGACTACCGCGAACACCGGGGAGCTGTTTTTT.

The rearrangement joins TRBV5-1 to TRBJ2-2; 7 bases align to TRBD1. The CDR3 has 15 amino acids. Trimming took 1 base from V and 5 from J; bases not matched to a gene: 5. Germline lookup yields CDR1 SGHRS and CDR2 YFSETQ. As DNA, the CDR3 is TGCGCCAGCAGCTTGTTACAGGGGTTGACCGGGGAGCTGTTTTTT. Translation: CASSLLQGLTGELFF.

V gene TRBV10-1 combines with J gene TRBJ2-7, with D perhaps matching TRBD1 or TRBD2 (5 bases each). V lost 4 bases and J 3 bases, leaving 13 bases between the germline ends. The CDR3 contains 14 residues. Per germline, CDR1 WNHNN and CDR2 SYGVQD (reference sequence). The CDR3 bases are TGCGCCAGCAGTGTCGAGGGACGGGACTACGAGCAGTACTTC. Its translation: CASSVEGRDYEQYF.

The gene calls are TRBV13 and TRBJ2-7; either TRBD1 or TRBD2 may fit D (5 bases each). Germline V lookup: CDR1 PRHDT, CDR2 FYEKMQ (reference sequence). This CDR3 contains 15 residues. V lost 6 bases to trimming and J lost 0 bases, with 15 bases between them. CDR3 nucleotides: TGTGCCAGCAGTAGCCAAGGGACCGGCTCCTACGAGCAGTACTTC. Its translation is CASSSQGTGSYEQYF. The whole variable domain, filled in from reference TRBV13 and TRBJ2-7, reads AAGVIQSPRHLIKEKRETATLKCYPIPRHDTVYWYQQGPGQDPQFLISFYEKMQSDKGSIPDRFSAQQFSDYHSELNMSSLELGDSALYFCASSSQGTGSYEQYFGPGTRLTVT.

J is TRBJ1-5 and V is TRBV19; 7 bases are shared with TRBD1. Trimming cost V 7 bases and J 7 bases; bases outside gene matches: 10. Germline CDR1 LNHDA, CDR2 SQIVND (reference sequence). This CDR3 has 14 residues. The CDR3 nucleotides read TGTGCCAGTAAGATTGGACAGGAGGACCAGCCCCAGCATTTT. Translated, it gives CASKIGQEDQPQHF. Variable domain in full (rest from reference TRBV19 and TRBJ1-5): DGGITQSPKYLFRKEGQNVTLSCEQNLNHDAMYWYRQDPGQGLRLIYYSQIVNDFQKGDIAEGYSVSREKKESFPLTVTSAQKNPTAFYLCASKIGQEDQPQHFGDGTRLSIL.

The chain couples TRBV7-6 to TRBJ2-1; a possible D gene is TRBD2 (6 bases). Germline V CDR1 and CDR2: SGHVS, FNYEAQ. V was trimmed by 3 bases and J by 5 bases, leaving 8 bases between them. The CDR3 totals 13 residues. The CDR3: CASSLTGDNEQFF. CDR3 nucleotides: TGTGCCAGCAGCTTGACGGGGGACAATGAGCAGTTCTTC.